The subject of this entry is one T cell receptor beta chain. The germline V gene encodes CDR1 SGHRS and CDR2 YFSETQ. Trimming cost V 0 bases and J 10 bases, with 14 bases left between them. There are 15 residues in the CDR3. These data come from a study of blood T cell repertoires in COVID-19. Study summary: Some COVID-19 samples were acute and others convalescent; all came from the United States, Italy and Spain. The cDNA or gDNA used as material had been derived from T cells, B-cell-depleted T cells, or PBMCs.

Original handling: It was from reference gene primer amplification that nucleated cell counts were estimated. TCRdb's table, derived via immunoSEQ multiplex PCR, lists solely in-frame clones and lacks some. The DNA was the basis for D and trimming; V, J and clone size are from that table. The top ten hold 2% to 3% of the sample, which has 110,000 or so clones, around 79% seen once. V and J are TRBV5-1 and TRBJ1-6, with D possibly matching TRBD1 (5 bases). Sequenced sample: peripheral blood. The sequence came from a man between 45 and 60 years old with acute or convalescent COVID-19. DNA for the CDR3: TGCGCCAGCAGCTTGGCGGGGGACTCGGGATCACCCCTCCACTTT. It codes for CASSLAGDSGSPLHF.